This T cell receptor (beta chain) emerged from a study of CD4 T cell repertoires in COVID-19. Study-level points and caveats: Sharing of several most expanded SARS-CoV-2-reactive clonotypes across memory subsets suggested intraclonal diversification. Between about 6 and 28% of SARS-CoV-2 clonotypes also appeared in SARS-CoV and/or HKU1 spike cultures.

Here immunoSEQ multiplex PCR was the method, and the copy in TCRdb shows in-frame clones only, minus some. The sample yields approximately 79,000 clones, 83% seen once. The CDR3 loop spans 15 amino acids. Per the germline V gene, CDR1 is SGHAT and CDR2 is FQNNGV. The ends lost 5 bases at V and 4 bases at J; junction bases unmatched: 9. A word on this clone: Antigen: not known.

The memory T cells were sequenced right after ex vivo isolation, without culture. The receptor's source is a human donor who had COVID-19. This chain joins TRBV11-2 and TRBJ2-5; 8 bases fit TRBD1. The sample was CD4+ T cells from peripheral blood, taken after recovery from COVID-19. The DNA for the CDR3 is TGTGCCAGCAGCAACCTCAGGGGGCGGGGAGAGACCCAGTACTTC. The encoded protein is CASSNLRGRGETQYF.